These 17 T cell receptor beta chains were all obtained from the same sample, sequenced in a study of blood T cell repertoires in COVID-19. TCRdb's table, derived via immunoSEQ multiplex PCR, lists solely in-frame clones and lacks some. The sample has fewer than 250,000 clones, 80% to 85% seen once. Source material: peripheral blood. All receptors derive from an elderly woman with COVID-19, enrolled during active disease.

The chain links TRBV19 to TRBJ2-5, with 13 bases lining up with TRBD2. The CDR3 contains 18 residues. CDR1 LNHDA and CDR2 SQIVND come from the germline V gene (reference sequence). The J segment lost 1 base and the V segment lost 5 bases, leaving 10 bases of the junction unmatched. The CDR3: CASSPDLGTSGAQETQYF. DNA for the CDR3: TGTGCCAGTAGTCCCGACCTGGGGACTAGCGGGGCCCAAGAGACCCAGTACTTC.

The genes are TRBV15 and TRBJ1-2; 8 bases align to TRBD1. CDR1 and CDR2 from the germline V gene are LNHNV and YYDKDF (reference sequence). The CDR3 has 16 amino acids. V lost 5 bases and J lost 0; bases outside the gene matches: 8. DNA of the CDR3: TGTGCCACCAGCGCGGGGACAGGCCCAGCTAACTATGGCTACACCTTC. It specifies CATSAGTGPANYGYTF.

V usage is TRBV6-5 and J usage is TRBJ2-3; 10 nucleotides line up with TRBD2. This CDR3 region has 15 residues. The V segment lost 6 bases and the J segment 3 bases; nucleotides outside the gene matches: 6. Germline CDR1 MNHEY, CDR2 SVGAGI. The CDR3 sequence: CASRKRGGPTDTQYF. The CDR3 DNA is TGTGCCAGCAGGAAGCGGGGGGGCCCGACAGATACGCAGTATTTT.

CDR3 region: CASSVSGGTQETQYF. In DNA form, the CDR3 reads TGTGCCAGCAGCGTTAGCGGGGGGACCCAAGAGACCCAGTACTTC. The chain carries TRBV9 and TRBJ2-5; 10 nucleotides agree with TRBD2. Per germline, CDR1 SGDLS and CDR2 YYNGEE. Trimming took 2 bases from V and 1 from J; bases not matched to a gene: 2. This CDR3 is 15 amino acids long.

The chain recombines TRBV18 with TRBJ2-1, with D possibly matching TRBD1 (6 bases). Germline CDR1 is KGHSH and CDR2 is LQKENI. The V and J ends lost 2 bases and 9 bases respectively, with 17 bases between them. This CDR3 spans 15 amino acids. CDR3: CASSPNREMAGEQFF. CDR3 nucleotide sequence: TGTGCCAGCTCACCAAACAGGGAGATGGCTGGTGAGCAGTTCTTC.

This clone was counted once. The genes are TRBV7-3 and TRBJ1-1; tentatively, D is TRBD1 (6 bases). The CDR3 loop spans 16 amino acids. Germline V gene lookup returns CDR1 SGHTA and CDR2 FQGTGA. Trimming left V 2 bases short and J 0 bases short, with 13 bases between. The CDR3 reads CASSLDKDSLNTEAFF. CDR3 DNA sequence: TGTGCCAGCAGCTTAGACAAGGACAGTCTGAACACTGAAGCTTTCTTT. The whole variable domain, filled in from reference TRBV7-3 and TRBJ1-1, reads GAGVSQTPSNKVTEKGKYVELRCDPISGHTALYWYRQSLGQGPEFLIYFQGTGAADDSGLPNDRFFAVRPEGSVSTLKIQRTERGDSAVYLCASSLDKDSLNTEAFFGQGTRLTVV.

The chain has TRBV2 and TRBJ2-1; 7 bases map to TRBD2. Germline loops: CDR1 SNHLY, CDR2 FYNNEI. The J segment lost 6 bases and the V segment lost 3 bases, leaving 8 bases of the junction unmatched. The CDR3 extends over 15 amino acids. The CDR3 DNA is TGTGCCAGCAGTGAGGGACTACCTATGGTCAATGAGCAGTTCTTC. Amino acids: CASSEGLPMVNEQFF.

The rearrangement joins TRBV7-9 to TRBJ2-5; the D gene is possibly TRBD2 (6 bases). V dropped 6 bases and J dropped 2 bases, with 19 bases sitting between them. The CDR3 has 16 residues. CDR1 is SEHNR and CDR2 is FQNEAQ in the germline V gene (reference sequence). The chain's CDR3 is CASSSNSGTLQETQYF. DNA of the CDR3: TGTGCCAGCAGTTCAAACTCCGGGACTTTACAAGAGACCCAGTACTTC.

The gene calls are TRBV20-1 and TRBJ1-6; 8 nucleotides agree with TRBD1. The ends lost 3 bases at V and 6 bases at J; junction bases unmatched: 4. The CDR3 is 14 residues long. The germline V gene encodes CDR1 DFQATT and CDR2 SNEGSKA (reference sequence). This CDR3 reads CSASQGQVNSPLHF. CDR3 nucleotide sequence: TGCAGTGCTAGTCAGGGACAGGTTAATTCACCCCTCCACTTT.

The chain recombines TRBV5-6 with TRBJ1-1; no reliable D call. CDR1 and CDR2 from the germline V gene are SGHDT and YYEEEE. The CDR3 has 13 amino acids. The V gene lost 7 bases and the J gene lost 1 base, with 11 bases spanning the gap. The CDR3 region has the DNA TGTGCCAGCCAGGCCCAGACGAACACTGAAGCTTTCTTT. It translates to CASQAQTNTEAFF.

The chain couples TRBV11-2 to TRBJ1-5, with D maybe TRBD1 (6 bases). V lost 0 bases, J lost 2 bases, and 11 bases lay in between. Germline CDR1 and CDR2: SGHAT and FQNNGV. This CDR3 region has 16 residues. CDR3 coding DNA: TGTGCCAGCAGCTTAGATGGGGGCCAGGGCAATCAGCCCCAGCATTTT. This translates into CASSLDGGQGNQPQHF.

This chain uses TRBV12-3 or TRBV12-4 with TRBJ1-1, with D maybe TRBD1 (5 bases). The CDR3 runs 12 residues. The ends were cut back, 4 bases at V and 6 bases at J, with 9 bases in the middle. The CDR3 nucleotides are TGTGCCAGCAGTTACTCAGGGTCTGAAGCTTTCTTT. Its translation is CASSYSGSEAFF.

The gene calls are TRBV18 and TRBJ2-7, with 9 positions matching TRBD1. The V segment lost 6 bases and the J segment 6 bases; nucleotides outside the gene matches: 3. The CDR3 covers 12 residues. Germline assignment: CDR1 KGHSH and CDR2 LQKENI. In DNA, the CDR3 is TGTGCCAGCTCGACGGGACAGGGCGAGCAGTACGTC. It codes for CASSTGQGEQYV.

The V and J genes are TRBV4-2 and TRBJ2-2; the match to TRBD2 covers 8 bases. CDR1 is LGHNA, CDR2 YNFKEQ, per germline. V dropped 4 bases and J dropped 5; count of bases not matched to a gene: 3. The CDR3 has 14 residues. For the CDR3, the DNA is TGTGCCAGCAGCCGCACGGGGGGGACCGGGGAGCTGTTTTTT. Amino acids: CASSRTGGTGELFF.

The chain recombines TRBV24-1 with TRBJ2-1; the match to TRBD2 covers 10 bases. Germline V gene sequence: CDR1 KGHDR, CDR2 SFDVKD. V lost 0 bases to trimming and J lost 8 bases; unmatched junction nucleotides: 3. The CDR3 length is 15 residues. Written as DNA, the CDR3 is TGTGCCACCAGTGATTTGCTTAGCGGGGGGTATGAGCAGTTCTTC. Translation gives CATSDLLSGGYEQFF.

This clone came up a few times. This chain links TRBV5-4 with TRBJ1-2; D ambiguous. The CDR3 totals 13 residues. Germline V gene sequence: CDR1 SGHNT, CDR2 YYREEE (reference sequence). Trimming took 2 bases from V and 6 from J, leaving 11 bases between them. This chain's CDR3 is CASSFGLEDGYTF. The CDR3 coding sequence is TGTGCCAGCAGCTTCGGGTTGGAGGATGGCTACACCTTC.

Only a few counts were recorded for this clone. The chain joins TRBV9 to TRBJ2-2; a possible D gene is TRBD1 (6 bases). This CDR3 has 14 amino acids. CDR1 and CDR2 from the germline V gene are SGDLS and YYNGEE. V lost 5 bases and J 0 bases, leaving 8 bases between the germline ends. CDR3: CASRGQTNTGELFF. CDR3 bases: TGTGCCAGCAGGGGACAAACGAACACCGGGGAGCTGTTTTTT.